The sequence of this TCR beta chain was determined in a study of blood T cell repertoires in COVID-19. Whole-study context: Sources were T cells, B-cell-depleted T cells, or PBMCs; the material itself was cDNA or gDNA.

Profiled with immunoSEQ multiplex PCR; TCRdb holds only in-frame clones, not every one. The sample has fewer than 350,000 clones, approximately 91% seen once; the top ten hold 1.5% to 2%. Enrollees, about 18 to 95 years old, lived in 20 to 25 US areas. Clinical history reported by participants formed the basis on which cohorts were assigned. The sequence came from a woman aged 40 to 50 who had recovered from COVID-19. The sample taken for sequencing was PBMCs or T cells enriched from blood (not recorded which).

CDR3 sequence reads: CASRPGRGSPLHF. CDR3 sequence (DNA): TGTGCCAGCAGACCGGGCCGAGGGTCACCCCTCCACTTT. V is TRBV12-3 or TRBV12-4 and J is TRBJ1-6; D is undetermined. V lost 6 bases to trimming and J lost 10 bases, with 13 bases between them. This CDR3 has 13 residues.